Described below is a single T cell receptor beta chain sequence and its context. Compared with germline, one end of the junction differs, possibly owing to a read error. The length of the CDR3 is 17 residues. CDR1 SEHNR and CDR2 FQNEAQ come from the germline V gene (reference sequence). The data were taken from a study of CDR3 diversity in severe acne. Via MiXCR, TCRdb re-called the PCR reads, giving one row per CDR3 protein. This sample has around 94,000 distinct CDR3 sequences; roughly half occur once, and the top ten carry around 12%. The chain uses TRBV7-9 and TRBJ2-7; 13 positions agree with TRBD2. The clonotype was recovered from a male donor with acne. Sample: blood. The DNA for the CDR3 is TGTGCCAGCAGCCCAGGCCCTCGGACTAGCGGGGGCTACGGGCAGTACTTC. It specifies CASSPGPRTSGGYGQYF. Together with reference TRBV7-9 and TRBJ2-7, the CDR3 gives the full variable domain: DTGVSQNPRHKITKRGQNVTFRCDPISEHNRLYWYRQTLGQGPEFLTYFQNEAQLEKSRLLSDRFSAERPKGSFSTLEIQRTEQGDSAMYLCASSPGPRTSGGYGQYFGPGTRLTVT.